This TCR beta chain originates from a study of blood T cells in healthy people across ages. Study outcomes and limitations: More naive CD4+ cells and higher diversity were found in long-lived than in aged donors.

Comments on this clonotype: Its antigen is unknown.

Next came a second PCR, run for about 6 to 12 cycles, which used a sample-barcoded 5' primer along with a J-beta primer mix. TCRdb reanalysed the 5' RACE reads using MiXCR and keeps one entry per CDR3 protein. The sample consists of roughly 1,500,000 distinct CDR3 sequences, approximately 42% of them appearing once. The sample taken for sequencing was blood. The receptor comes from a woman under 30 in good health.

CDR3 sequence reads: CASSYGTGGRSEQFF. In DNA, the CDR3 is TGTGCCAGCAGTTACGGGACAGGGGGTCGTAGTGAGCAGTTCTTC. This chain connects TRBV6-5 to TRBJ2-1; 11 nucleotides match TRBD1. The CDR3 totals 15 residues. Germline V lookup: CDR1 MNHEY, CDR2 SVGAGI. V trimming: 2 bases; J trimming: 9 bases; junction bases outside the gene matches: 6.